This section outlines one T cell receptor beta chain sequence together with its context. The antigen remains undetermined. These data originate in a study of multiple sclerosis patients with progressive multifocal leukoencephalopathy. Study overall: The control group, sampled over time, had multiple sclerosis, received natalizumab and did not develop PML.

The CDR3 runs 14 residues. Trimming stripped 10 bases from V and 4 bases from J, with 18 bases between. Germline V gene data show CDR1 as SGDLS and CDR2 as YYNGEE. General study points: Lower normalized Shannon entropy suggested reduced TRB diversity in most PML patients.

The time point denotes: before natalizumab initiation. T0 blood was collected before the first natalizumab infusion. Profiling relied on immunoSEQ multiplex PCR, and the TCRdb table lists in-frame clones only, not all of them. Here the sample spans under 40,000 clones, roughly 92% being singletons. The chain is built from TRBV9 and TRBJ2-1; a weak D match, TRBD1 (7 bases). The TCR sequence derives from a man aged 25 to 40 with multiple sclerosis. The sample comprised PBMCs. The CDR3 bases are TGTGCCTCCGAAAAGGGGGCGGGGTACAATGAGCAGTTCTTC. Translation gives CASEKGAGYNEQFF.